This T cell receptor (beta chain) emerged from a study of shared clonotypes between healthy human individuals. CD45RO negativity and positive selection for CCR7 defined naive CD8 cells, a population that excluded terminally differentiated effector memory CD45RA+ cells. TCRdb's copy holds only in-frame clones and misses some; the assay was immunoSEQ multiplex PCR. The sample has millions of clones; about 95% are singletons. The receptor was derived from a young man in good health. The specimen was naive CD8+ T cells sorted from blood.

As DNA, the CDR3 is TGTGCCAGCAGACCATTCGGGGGGCTTACGCAGTATTTT. Protein: CASRPFGGLTQYF. The rearrangement links TRBV11-2 to TRBJ2-3, with D perhaps TRBD2 (7 bases). The V end was cut by 6 bases, the J end by 8 bases, with 15 bases between. CDR3 length equals 13 residues. CDR1 is SGHAT, CDR2 FQNNGV, per germline.